This T cell receptor (beta chain) was sequenced in a study of cytomegalovirus exposure and HLA in healthy donors. CDR3 size: 14 residues. Trimming pared 5 bases from V and 5 bases from J, leaving 13 bases between. Germline V gene data show CDR1 as SNHLY and CDR2 as FYNNEI. PCR employed 60 Vbeta and 13 Jbeta primers. TCRdb's copy holds only in-frame clones and misses some; the assay was immunoSEQ multiplex PCR. The repertoire consists of about 150,000 clones, with less than 85% occurring once and the leading ten covering 4.8%. The material sequenced was PBMCs. V gene TRBV2 combines with J gene TRBJ2-1, with D possibly TRBD1 on 6 matching bases. The receptor's source is a man between 18 and 29 years old in good health and CMV-seronegative. The CDR3 spells CASSRQEINNEQFF. The CDR3 DNA reads as TGTGCCAGCAGTCGACAGGAGATTAACAATGAGCAGTTCTTC.